The 8 T cell receptor beta chains presented below share a single source sample, sequenced in a study of cytomegalovirus exposure and HLA in healthy donors. Vbeta (60) and Jbeta (13) primers were used in the PCR. The table came from immunoSEQ multiplex PCR; TCRdb's copy has only in-frame clones and leaves some out. The table lists around 210,000 clones. Sequencing was done on a sample of PBMCs. These receptors originate from a girl aged 2-10 years in good health and CMV-seropositive.

The gene calls are TRBV15 and TRBJ2-7; TRBD1 matches 7 bases. The germline V gene encodes CDR1 LNHNV and CDR2 YYDKDF (reference sequence). This CDR3 region has 15 residues. The junction had 7 bases not matched to a gene; V was cut back by 1 base and J by 4 bases. CDR3 residues: CATSRGGTEFYEQYF. DNA for the CDR3: TGTGCCACCAGCAGAGGTGGGACAGAATTTTACGAGCAGTACTTC.

V usage is TRBV27 and J usage is TRBJ1-4, with 7 bases fitting TRBD1. The V and J ends lost 10 bases and 8 bases, in that order; junction bases with no gene match: 10. CDR1 is MNHEY and CDR2 is SMNVEV in the germline V gene (reference sequence). This CDR3 spans 13 amino acids. DNA of the CDR3: TGTGCCACCAGACAGGGTACGGGAGAAAAACTGTTTTTT. Protein product: CATRQGTGEKLFF.

This sequence joins TRBV11-2 and TRBJ2-2, with TRBD2 matching over 8 bases. The CDR3 is 15 residues long. J gave up 2 bases and V 7 bases, and 6 bases lay outside the gene matches. Germline CDR1 reads SGHAT; CDR2 reads FQNNGV. The DNA for the CDR3 is TGTGCCAGCACGCACACTAGCGGTAACACCGGGGAGCTGTTTTTT. Amino acids: CASTHTSGNTGELFF.

The V gene is TRBV4-2, the J gene TRBJ2-3, with a tentative D call TRBD2 (6 bases). The V end lost 2 bases, the J end lost 5 bases, and 17 bases lay between the germline ends. The CDR3 extends over 16 amino acids. CDR1 LGHNA and CDR2 YNFKEQ come from the germline V gene. The CDR3 loop is CASSQPGVGAEDTQYF. The CDR3 coding sequence is TGTGCCAGCAGCCAACCGGGGGTTGGAGCTGAAGATACGCAGTATTTT.

The chain recombines TRBV7-9 with TRBJ1-2; D not certain. The CDR3 is 12 amino acids. Between the trimmed V and J ends, which lost 1 base and 6 bases, there was a span of 6 bases. Germline V gene sequence: CDR1 SEHNR, CDR2 FQNEAQ (reference sequence). The chain's CDR3 is CASSLEPDGYTF. In DNA, the CDR3 is TGTGCCAGCAGCTTAGAACCAGATGGCTACACCTTC.

V is TRBV9 and J is TRBJ2-5, with TRBD2 matching over 10 bases. This CDR3 region has 15 residues. CDR1 is SGDLS, CDR2 YYNGEE, per germline. V shed 3 bases, J shed 1 base, and the junction held 3 bases outside the gene matches. In nucleotides, the CDR3 is TGTGCCAGCAGCGCCTTAGCGGGAGGCCAAGAGACCCAGTACTTC. Protein: CASSALAGGQETQYF.

The rearrangement uses TRBV6-6 and TRBJ2-7; D possibly corresponds to TRBD2 (5 bases). Germline CDR1 reads MNHNY; CDR2 reads SVGAGI (reference sequence). Trimming removed 10 bases from V and 0 bases from J, with 16 bases in between. The CDR3 runs 14 residues. CDR3: CATCNAGGSYEQYF. CDR3 nucleotide sequence: TGTGCCACTTGTAATGCGGGCGGCTCCTACGAGCAGTACTTC.

This chain joins TRBV6-6 and TRBJ2-4; D call uncertain. In germline, CDR1 is MNHNY, CDR2 SVGAGI (reference sequence). V was cut by 10 bases and J by 0 bases, with 19 bases left in between. The CDR3 runs 16 residues. This chain's CDR3 is CATSTLGLLAKNIQYF. CDR3 nucleotide sequence: TGTGCCACTTCTACTTTGGGCCTACTAGCCAAAAACATTCAGTACTTC.